This TCR beta chain was documented in a study of regulatory T cells in long-lasting Graves disease. Construction of the TCR beta libraries employed iRepertoire HTBI primers in conjunction with Arm-PCR of CDR3 regions. TCRdb re-analysed the multiplex PCR reads in MiXCR, keeping a single row per CDR3 protein. The data show around 400,000 distinct CDR3 sequences, about a sixth seen once. This clonotype showed up many times. This sample's time point: newly diagnosed GD, antithyroid drugs for less than 3 months. Following extraction of RNA from PBMCs, that RNA was used to make the TCR library. This TCR came from a female donor with Graves disease. Material: peripheral blood mononuclear cells (PBMCs), obtained at new diagnosis, from a patient treated with antithyroid drugs.

The CDR3 spells CASSEDRGEKLFF. The CDR3 DNA is TGTGCCAGCAGTGAGGATCGGGGGGAAAAACTGTTTTTT. The chain has TRBV2 and TRBJ1-4; weak D call: TRBD1 (5 bases). The V gene's germline CDR1 is SNHLY and CDR2 FYNNEI. The CDR3 has 13 amino acids. The V end was cut by 3 bases, the J end by 8 bases, with 10 bases between.